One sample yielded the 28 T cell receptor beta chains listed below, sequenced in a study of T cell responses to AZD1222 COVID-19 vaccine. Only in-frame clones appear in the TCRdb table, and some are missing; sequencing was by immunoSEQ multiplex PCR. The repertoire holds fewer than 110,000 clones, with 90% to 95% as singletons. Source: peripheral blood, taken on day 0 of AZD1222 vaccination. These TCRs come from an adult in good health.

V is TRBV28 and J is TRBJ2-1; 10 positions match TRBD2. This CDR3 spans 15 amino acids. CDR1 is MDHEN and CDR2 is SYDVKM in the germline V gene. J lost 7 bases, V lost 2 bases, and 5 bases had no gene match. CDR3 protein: CASSLVAGGGNEQFF. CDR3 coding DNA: TGTGCCAGCAGTTTAGTAGCGGGAGGTGGGAATGAGCAGTTCTTC. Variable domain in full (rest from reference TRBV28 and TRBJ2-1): DVKVTQSSRYLVKRTGEKVFLECVQDMDHENMFWYRQDPGLGLRLIYFSYDVKMKEKGDIPEGYSVSREKKERFSLILESASTNQTSMYLCASSLVAGGGNEQFFGPGTRLTVL.

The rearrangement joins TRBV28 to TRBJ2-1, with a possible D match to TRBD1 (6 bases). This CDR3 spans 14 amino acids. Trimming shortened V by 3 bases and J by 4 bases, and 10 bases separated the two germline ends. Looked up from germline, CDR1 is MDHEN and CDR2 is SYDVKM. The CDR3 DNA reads TGTGCCAGCAGTTTTCCAGGGGTTTACAATGAGCAGTTCTTC. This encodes CASSFPGVYNEQFF.

The CDR3 sequence is CASSQLGDPGANVLTF. The CDR3, as DNA: TGTGCCAGCAGCCAACTAGGGGACCCCGGGGCCAACGTCCTGACTTTC. This chain links TRBV14 with TRBJ2-6; D may be TRBD1 or TRBD2 (5 bases each). Germline V gene data show CDR1 as SGHDN and CDR2 as FVKESK. V lost 2 bases to trimming and J lost 4 bases, with 12 bases between them. The CDR3 consists of 16 residues.

As DNA, the CDR3 is TGTGCCAGCAGAGAAACCGGGACAGGGGATGTCGGGGAGCTGTTTTTT. It translates to CASRETGTGDVGELFF. The genes are TRBV6-1 and TRBJ2-2; TRBD1 matches 10 bases. CDR3 size: 16 residues. The germline CDR1 and CDR2 sequences are MNHNS and SASEGT. V was pared by 6 bases and J by 7 bases, with 11 bases of the junction left unmatched.

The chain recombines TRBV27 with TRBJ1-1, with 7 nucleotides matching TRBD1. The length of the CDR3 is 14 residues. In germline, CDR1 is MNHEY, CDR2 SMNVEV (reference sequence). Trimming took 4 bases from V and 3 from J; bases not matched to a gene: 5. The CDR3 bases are TGTGCCAGCAGTTCCCGACAGGGCCACACTGAAGCTTTCTTT. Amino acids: CASSSRQGHTEAFF.

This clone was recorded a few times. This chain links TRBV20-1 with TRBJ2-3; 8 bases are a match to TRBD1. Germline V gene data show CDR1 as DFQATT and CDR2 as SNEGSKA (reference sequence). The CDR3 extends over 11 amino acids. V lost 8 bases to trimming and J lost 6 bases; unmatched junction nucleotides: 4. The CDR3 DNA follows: TGCAGTTGGACAGGGAGGGATACGCAGTATTTT. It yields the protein CSWTGRDTQYF.

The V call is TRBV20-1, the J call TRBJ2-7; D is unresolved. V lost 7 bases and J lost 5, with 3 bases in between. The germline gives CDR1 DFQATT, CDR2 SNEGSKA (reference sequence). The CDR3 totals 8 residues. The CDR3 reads CSGNEQYF. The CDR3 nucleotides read TGCAGTGGTAACGAGCAGTACTTC.

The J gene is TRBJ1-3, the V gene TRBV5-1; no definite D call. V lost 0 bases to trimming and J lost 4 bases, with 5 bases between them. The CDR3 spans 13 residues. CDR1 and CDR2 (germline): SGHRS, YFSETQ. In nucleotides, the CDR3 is TGCGCCAGCAGCTTGGCGACCGGAAACACCATATATTTT. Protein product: CASSLATGNTIYF.

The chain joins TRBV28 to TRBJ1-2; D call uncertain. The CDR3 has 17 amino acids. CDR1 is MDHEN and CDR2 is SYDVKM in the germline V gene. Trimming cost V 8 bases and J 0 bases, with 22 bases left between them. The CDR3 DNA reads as TGTGCCAGCGAAGAAGGCGGCACGGGGAAAGCTAACTATGGCTACACCTTC. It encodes CASEEGGTGKANYGYTF.

The chain's CDR3 is CASSESETDPMNTEAFF. The CDR3, as DNA: TGTGCCAGCAGTGAGTCAGAGACAGATCCAATGAACACTGAAGCTTTCTTT. This chain connects TRBV6-1 to TRBJ1-1; D perhaps matches TRBD1 (5 bases). This CDR3 region has 17 residues. Trimming shortened V by 3 bases and J by 0 bases, and 17 bases separated the two germline ends. The V gene's germline CDR1 is MNHNS and CDR2 SASEGT.

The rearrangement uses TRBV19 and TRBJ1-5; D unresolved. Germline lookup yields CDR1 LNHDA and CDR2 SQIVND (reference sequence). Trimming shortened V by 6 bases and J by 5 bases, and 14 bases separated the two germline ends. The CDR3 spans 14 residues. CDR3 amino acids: CASRPWERDQPQHF. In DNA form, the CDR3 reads TGTGCCAGTAGACCCTGGGAGAGAGATCAGCCCCAGCATTTT.

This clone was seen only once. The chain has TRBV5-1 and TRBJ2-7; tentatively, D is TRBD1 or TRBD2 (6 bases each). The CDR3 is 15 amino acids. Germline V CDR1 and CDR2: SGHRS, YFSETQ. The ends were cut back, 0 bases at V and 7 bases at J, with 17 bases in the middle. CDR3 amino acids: CASSLALAYQGEQYF. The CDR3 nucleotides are TGCGCCAGCAGCTTGGCTCTAGCGTACCAGGGGGAGCAGTACTTC.

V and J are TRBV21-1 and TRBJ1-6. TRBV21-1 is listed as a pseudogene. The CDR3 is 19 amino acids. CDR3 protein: CASSKRRGAVNSNNSPLHF. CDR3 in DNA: TGTGCCAGCAGCAAAAGACGGGGGGCGGTCAATTCGAATAATTCACCCCTCCACTTT.

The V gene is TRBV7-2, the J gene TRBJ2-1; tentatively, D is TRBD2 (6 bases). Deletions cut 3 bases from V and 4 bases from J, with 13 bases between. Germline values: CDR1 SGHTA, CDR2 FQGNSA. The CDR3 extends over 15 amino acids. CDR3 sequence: CASSLRGGFYNEQFF. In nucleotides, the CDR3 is TGTGCCAGCAGCTTGCGTGGGGGGTTTTACAATGAGCAGTTCTTC. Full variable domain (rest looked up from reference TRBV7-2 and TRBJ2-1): GAGVSQSPSNKVTEKGKDVELRCDPISGHTALYWYRQSLGQGLEFLIYFQGNSAPDKSGLPSDRFSAERTGGSVSTLTIQRTQQEDSAVYLCASSLRGGFYNEQFFGPGTRLTVL.

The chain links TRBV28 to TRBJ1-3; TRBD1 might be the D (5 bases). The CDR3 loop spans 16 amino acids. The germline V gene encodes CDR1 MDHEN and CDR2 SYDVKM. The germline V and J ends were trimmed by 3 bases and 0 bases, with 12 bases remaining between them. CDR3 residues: CASSLEGPISGNTIYF. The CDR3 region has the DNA TGTGCCAGCAGTTTGGAGGGGCCAATCTCTGGAAACACCATATATTTT.

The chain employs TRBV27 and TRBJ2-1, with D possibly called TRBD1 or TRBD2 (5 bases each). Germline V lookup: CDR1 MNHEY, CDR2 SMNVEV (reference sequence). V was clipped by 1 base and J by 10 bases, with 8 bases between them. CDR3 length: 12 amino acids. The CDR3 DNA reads TGTGCCAGCAGTTTATTGGGGACGGAGCAGTTCTTC. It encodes CASSLLGTEQFF.

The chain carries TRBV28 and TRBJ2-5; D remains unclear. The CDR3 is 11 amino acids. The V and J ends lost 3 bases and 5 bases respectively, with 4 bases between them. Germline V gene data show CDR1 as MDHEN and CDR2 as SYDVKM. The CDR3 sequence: CASSFLETQYF. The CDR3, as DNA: TGTGCCAGCAGTTTTCTGGAGACCCAGTACTTC.

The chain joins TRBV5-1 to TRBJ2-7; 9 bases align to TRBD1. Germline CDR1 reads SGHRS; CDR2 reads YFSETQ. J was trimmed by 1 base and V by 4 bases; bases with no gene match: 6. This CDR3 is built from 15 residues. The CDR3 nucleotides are TGCGCCAGCAGCCTGGGACAGGGCGCTTCCTACGAGCAGTACTTC. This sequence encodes CASSLGQGASYEQYF.

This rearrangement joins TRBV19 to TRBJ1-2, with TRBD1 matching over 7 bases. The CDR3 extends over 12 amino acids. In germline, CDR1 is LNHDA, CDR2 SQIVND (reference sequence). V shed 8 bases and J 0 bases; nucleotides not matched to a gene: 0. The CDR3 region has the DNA TGTGCCAGTGGGACAGCTAACTATGGCTACACCTTC. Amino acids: CASGTANYGYTF.

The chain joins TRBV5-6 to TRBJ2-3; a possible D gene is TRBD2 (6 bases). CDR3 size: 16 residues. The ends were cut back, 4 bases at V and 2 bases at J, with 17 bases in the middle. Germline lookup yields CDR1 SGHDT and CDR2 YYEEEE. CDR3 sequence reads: CASSPPWDSYTDTQYF. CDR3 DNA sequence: TGTGCCAGCAGCCCACCGTGGGACTCATACACAGATACGCAGTATTTT.

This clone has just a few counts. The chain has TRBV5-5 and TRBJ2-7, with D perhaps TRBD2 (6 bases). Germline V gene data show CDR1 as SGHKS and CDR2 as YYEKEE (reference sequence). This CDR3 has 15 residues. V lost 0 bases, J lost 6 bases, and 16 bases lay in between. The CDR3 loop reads CASSLGSAAGGEQYF. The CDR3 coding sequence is TGTGCCAGCAGCTTGGGGTCCGCGGCCGGGGGCGAGCAGTACTTC.

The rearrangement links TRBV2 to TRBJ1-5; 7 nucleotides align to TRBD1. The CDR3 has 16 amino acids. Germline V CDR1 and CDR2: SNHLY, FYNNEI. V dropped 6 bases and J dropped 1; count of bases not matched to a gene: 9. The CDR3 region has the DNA TGTGCCAGCAGGCGGCAGGGGGAGGTCAGCAATCAGCCCCAGCATTTT. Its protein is CASRRQGEVSNQPQHF.

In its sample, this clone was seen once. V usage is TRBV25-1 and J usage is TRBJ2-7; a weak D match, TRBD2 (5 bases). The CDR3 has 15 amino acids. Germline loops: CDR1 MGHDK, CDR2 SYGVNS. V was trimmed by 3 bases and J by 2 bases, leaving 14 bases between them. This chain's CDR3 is CASSDGGHSTYEQYF. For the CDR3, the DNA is TGTGCCAGCAGTGATGGAGGCCACTCCACCTACGAGCAGTACTTC.

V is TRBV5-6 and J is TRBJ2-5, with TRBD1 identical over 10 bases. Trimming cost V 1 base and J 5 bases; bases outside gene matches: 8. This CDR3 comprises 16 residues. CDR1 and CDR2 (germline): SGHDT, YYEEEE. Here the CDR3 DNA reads TGTGCCAGCAGCTTGAGGGACAGGGGTATATGGGAGACCCAGTACTTC. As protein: CASSLRDRGIWETQYF.

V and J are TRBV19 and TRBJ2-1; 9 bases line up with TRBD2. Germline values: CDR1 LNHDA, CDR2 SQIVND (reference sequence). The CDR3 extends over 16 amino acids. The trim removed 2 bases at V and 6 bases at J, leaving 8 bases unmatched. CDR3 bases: TGTGCCAGTAGTATAAGGTCCCTAGCGGGATCCAATGAGCAGTTCTTC. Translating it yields CASSIRSLAGSNEQFF.

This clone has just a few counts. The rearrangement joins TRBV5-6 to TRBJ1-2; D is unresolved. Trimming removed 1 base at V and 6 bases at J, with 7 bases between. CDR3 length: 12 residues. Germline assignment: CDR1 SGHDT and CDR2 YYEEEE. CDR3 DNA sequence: TGTGCCAGCAGCTTGCTTGGGGATGGCTACACCTTC. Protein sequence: CASSLLGDGYTF.

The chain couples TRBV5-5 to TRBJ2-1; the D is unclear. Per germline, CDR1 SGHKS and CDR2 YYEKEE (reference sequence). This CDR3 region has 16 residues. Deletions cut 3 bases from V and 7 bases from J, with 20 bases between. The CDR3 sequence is CASSCLEQSGRNEQFF. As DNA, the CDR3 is TGTGCCAGCAGCTGCCTCGAACAGTCGGGCCGGAATGAGCAGTTCTTC.

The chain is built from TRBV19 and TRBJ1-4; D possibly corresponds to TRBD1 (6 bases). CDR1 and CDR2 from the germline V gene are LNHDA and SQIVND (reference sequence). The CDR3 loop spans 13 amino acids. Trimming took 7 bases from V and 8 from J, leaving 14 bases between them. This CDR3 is CASIGIRGEKLFF. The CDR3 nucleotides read TGTGCCAGTATCGGGATTAGGGGGGAAAAACTGTTTTTT.